This record covers a single T cell receptor beta chain. As yet, its antigen is unknown. With 5 bases removed from V and 3 bases from J, the gap between germline ends came to 11 bases. Germline V gives CDR1 MNHEY, CDR2 SVGAGI. The CDR3 consists of 14 residues. The data are from a study of graft-versus-host responses after intestinal transplantation. Repertoires were generated with immunoSEQ multiplex PCR, while TCRdb's copy carries only in-frame clones and drops some. The sample lists fewer than 90,000 clones, over 90% occurring once. This rearrangement joins TRBV6-5 to TRBJ1-3; possible D gene TRBD1, 5 bases. This sequence originates from a human donor who was the organ donor for an intestinal transplant. Sequenced here: unstimulated CD4+ T cells sorted from spleen or lymph node cells, sampled before transplant. CDR3 DNA: TGTGCCAGCAGTCCCCGGGACCATGGAAACACCATATATTTT. Protein: CASSPRDHGNTIYF.